Each of the 25 T cell receptor beta chains below was sequenced from the same sample in a study of T-cell memory formation after mild COVID-19. One entry per CDR3 protein results from TCRdb running MiXCR on the 5' RACE reads. This sample has 250,000 to 350,000 distinct CDR3 sequences, with around 15% found just once. Sequences were obtained from PBMCs or a T cell subset sorted from them (not recorded which). The receptor source for this set is a man between 18 and 29 years old who had mild COVID-19 (a few samples of this study predate the infection). Cell type and time point are not known.

The chain has TRBV7-2 and TRBJ2-5; TRBD2 is a possible D gene (5 bases). Trimming cost V 2 bases and J 5 bases, with 12 bases left between them. The length of the CDR3 is 14 residues. CDR1 is SGHTA and CDR2 is FQGNSA in the germline V gene. CDR3 amino acids: CASSLSMGGETQYF. The CDR3 DNA reads as TGTGCCAGCAGCTTATCGATGGGCGGGGAGACCCAGTACTTC.

The rearrangement uses TRBV28 and TRBJ1-5; no firm D call. The CDR3 is 13 amino acids. V lost 1 base to trimming and J lost 3 bases, with 4 bases between them. CDR1 and CDR2 (germline): MDHEN, SYDVKM. The CDR3, as DNA: TGTGCCAGCAGTTTATCCCACAATCAGCCCCAGCATTTT. Protein product: CASSLSHNQPQHF.

V is TRBV29-1 and J is TRBJ1-1, with a tentative D call TRBD1 (6 bases). Trimming pared 6 bases from V and 7 bases from J, leaving 12 bases between. Germline-derived CDR1 and CDR2 are SQVTM and ANQGSEA. The CDR3 totals 11 residues. The CDR3 protein is CSVPGGIEAFF. CDR3 DNA sequence: TGCAGCGTGCCGGGGGGCATTGAAGCTTTCTTT.

The chain has TRBV28 and TRBJ2-6; tentatively, D is TRBD2 (5 bases). The germline V gene encodes CDR1 MDHEN and CDR2 SYDVKM. This CDR3 contains 16 residues. With 4 bases removed from V and 0 bases from J, the gap between germline ends came to 10 bases. Here the CDR3 DNA reads TGTGCCAGCAGTTCAGGACTGAACTCTGGGGCCAACGTCCTGACTTTC. Translated, it gives CASSSGLNSGANVLTF.

The chain recombines TRBV7-2 with TRBJ1-1; a possible D gene is TRBD1 (5 bases). Germline V gives CDR1 SGHTA, CDR2 FQGNSA. Trimming removed 8 bases at V and 5 bases at J, with 15 bases between. The CDR3 extends over 13 amino acids. CDR3 amino acids: CASVEQVYTEAFF. In DNA form, the CDR3 reads TGTGCCAGCGTCGAACAGGTCTATACTGAAGCTTTCTTT. The full variable domain, with the rest looked up from reference TRBV7-2 and TRBJ1-1, is GAGVSQSPSNKVTEKGKDVELRCDPISGHTALYWYRQSLGQGLEFLIYFQGNSAPDKSGLPSDRFSAERTGGSVSTLTIQRTQQEDSAVYLCASVEQVYTEAFFGQGTRLTVV.

In its sample, this clonotype was seen many times. The J gene is TRBJ1-2, the V gene TRBV5-6; D is ambiguous. CDR3 length equals 17 residues. Germline CDR1 and CDR2: SGHDT and YYEEEE. Trimming stripped 0 bases from V and 5 bases from J, with 20 bases between. The CDR3 protein is CASSLDFSSGTTYGYTF. CDR3 DNA: TGTGCCAGCAGCTTGGATTTTTCGTCAGGAACGACGTATGGCTACACCTTC.

This clonotype occurred a few times. The chain links TRBV20-1 to TRBJ1-5; D gene uncertain. CDR3 length: 12 residues. V lost 3 bases to trimming and J lost 3 bases, with 6 bases between them. The germline V gene has CDR1 DFQATT and CDR2 SNEGSKA (reference sequence). CDR3 sequence (DNA): TGCAGTGCTAGGACCTCCAATCAGCCCCAGCATTTT. This translates into CSARTSNQPQHF.

This clonotype was counted only a few times. The chain couples TRBV4-1 to TRBJ2-5, with 7 bases aligning to TRBD2. The germline gives CDR1 MGHRA, CDR2 YSYEKL. V was clipped by 0 bases and J by 5 bases; unmatched bases: 6. There are 15 residues in the CDR3. CDR3 in DNA: TGCGCCAGCAGCCAAGAATCGGGAGGTGCGGAGACCCAGTACTTC. As protein: CASSQESGGAETQYF.

Ten or more counts support this clonotype. The chain joins TRBV29-1 to TRBJ2-5; D may match TRBD1 or TRBD2 (6 bases each). The CDR3 has 15 amino acids. V dropped 4 bases and J dropped 0 bases, with 15 bases sitting between them. Germline V gives CDR1 SQVTM, CDR2 ANQGSEA. The DNA for the CDR3 is TGCAGCGTTGGGGTAGGGGGGCCGTACCAAGAGACCCAGTACTTC. Its protein is CSVGVGGPYQETQYF.

The chain couples TRBV5-5 to TRBJ1-2; no firm D call. From germline, CDR1 is SGHKS and CDR2 YYEKEE (reference sequence). This CDR3 region has 12 residues. V lost 4 bases and J 7 bases, leaving 11 bases between the germline ends. The CDR3 DNA reads as TGTGCCAGCAGCCCGCCGGGTTCTGGCTACACCTTC. Translation: CASSPPGSGYTF.

The V and J genes are TRBV14 and TRBJ2-2, with TRBD1 matching over 7 bases. The CDR3 covers 15 residues. V was pared by 5 bases and J by 1 base, with 4 bases of the junction left unmatched. Germline lookup yields CDR1 SGHDN and CDR2 FVKESK. The CDR3 nucleotides read TGTGCCAGCAGCTGGACAGGTCTGAACACCGGGGAGCTGTTTTTT. Translated: CASSWTGLNTGELFF.

This chain joins TRBV4-3 and TRBJ2-1, with 7 positions matching TRBD2. CDR1 is LGHNA and CDR2 is YSLEER in the germline V gene. Unmatched junction bases numbered 4, after V lost 1 base and J lost 4 bases. CDR3 length: 15 amino acids. In DNA form, the CDR3 reads TGCGCCAGCAGCCAAGTCCGCGGGGGTTACAATGAGCAGTTCTTC. Amino acid sequence: CASSQVRGGYNEQFF.

V and J are TRBV6-2 or TRBV6-3 and TRBJ2-7; D possibly corresponds to TRBD1 (5 bases). The CDR3 contains 13 residues. Germline lookup yields CDR1 MNHEY and CDR2 SVGEGT. V was clipped by 2 bases and J by 3 bases, with 8 bases between them. The CDR3 DNA sequence: TGTGCCAGCAGTTACGACAGCTTCTACGAGCAGTACGTC. This sequence encodes CASSYDSFYEQYV.

In this sample, this clonotype turned up a few times. The chain recombines TRBV29-1 with TRBJ2-5; D gene ambiguous. V was clipped by 2 bases and J by 2 bases, with 9 bases between them. The CDR3 has 13 amino acids. Germline CDR1 reads SQVTM; CDR2 reads ANQGSEA. The CDR3, as DNA: TGCAGCGTTGAAAGTGGAATTCAAGAGACCCAGTACTTC. It yields the protein CSVESGIQETQYF. The full variable domain, with the rest looked up from reference TRBV29-1 and TRBJ2-5, is SAVISQKPSRDICQRGTSLTIQCQVDSQVTMMFWYRQQPGQSLTLIATANQGSEATYESGFVIDKFPISRPNLTFSTLTVSNMSPEDSSIYLCSVESGIQETQYFGPGTRLLVL.

The gene calls are TRBV7-9 and TRBJ2-7; the match to TRBD1 covers 9 bases. Germline V gene data show CDR1 as SEHNR and CDR2 as FQNEAQ (reference sequence). The CDR3 extends over 14 amino acids. With 2 bases clipped from V and 7 bases from J, the junction kept 6 bases outside the gene matches. The CDR3 coding sequence is TGTGCCAGCAGCTTACGGGACAGGGCCCGGGAGCAGTACTTC. As protein: CASSLRDRAREQYF.

The table lists this clonotype with a count of one. This rearrangement joins TRBV7-9 to TRBJ1-3, with D possibly matching TRBD1 (5 bases). Between the trimmed V and J ends, which lost 3 bases and 2 bases, there was a span of 17 bases. Germline V lookup: CDR1 SEHNR, CDR2 FQNEAQ (reference sequence). The CDR3 covers 17 residues. The CDR3 sequence is CASSLSYRGRAGNTIYF. CDR3 DNA sequence: TGTGCCAGCAGCTTGTCTTACCGGGGGAGAGCTGGAAACACCATATATTTT.

This clonotype was recorded a few times. The chain carries TRBV9 and TRBJ1-3; D ambiguous. V gave up 4 bases and J gave up 2 bases, with 10 bases separating them. Germline values: CDR1 SGDLS, CDR2 YYNGEE. The CDR3 loop spans 14 amino acids. DNA for the CDR3: TGTGCCAGCAGCTTTCGGACGGCTGGAAACACCATATATTTT. Protein product: CASSFRTAGNTIYF.

This chain uses TRBV7-2 with TRBJ1-2, with 7 bases lining up with TRBD1. With V trimmed by 5 bases and J by 8 bases, 20 bases remained unmatched. Germline CDR1 SGHTA, CDR2 FQGNSA. The CDR3 covers 17 residues. The CDR3 DNA sequence: TGTGCCAGCAGCCCAAGCTTCAATACAGGGGCCCGGGGGGGCTACACCTTC. The encoded protein is CASSPSFNTGARGGYTF. Variable domain in full (rest from reference TRBV7-2 and TRBJ1-2): GAGVSQSPSNKVTEKGKDVELRCDPISGHTALYWYRQSLGQGLEFLIYFQGNSAPDKSGLPSDRFSAERTGGSVSTLTIQRTQQEDSAVYLCASSPSFNTGARGGYTFGSGTRLTVV.

The chain couples TRBV7-6 to TRBJ2-3; TRBD2 matches 12 bases. The germline CDR1 and CDR2 sequences are SGHVS and FNYEAQ. The CDR3 totals 16 residues. After removal of 5 bases from V and 3 bases from J, the junction contained 6 bases not matched to a gene. The CDR3 sequence: CASSPGLAGKTDTQYF. As DNA, the CDR3 is TGTGCCAGCAGCCCAGGACTAGCGGGGAAGACAGATACGCAGTATTTT.

Only a few counts were recorded for this clonotype. The rearrangement uses TRBV4-2 and TRBJ2-1, with D possibly matching TRBD1 (6 bases). V shed 8 bases and J shed 1 base, with 15 bases lying between them. CDR3 size: 15 residues. CDR1 is LGHNA and CDR2 is YNFKEQ in the germline V gene. The CDR3 DNA follows: TGTGCCAGCCGGGAAGGACAGAATTCCTACAATGAGCAGTTCTTC. As protein: CASREGQNSYNEQFF.

The chain is built from TRBV11-3 and TRBJ2-7; tentative D call: TRBD2 (6 bases). Germline V gives CDR1 SGHNT, CDR2 YENEEA. The V end was cut by 5 bases, the J end by 4 bases, with 12 bases between. The CDR3 runs 13 residues. The CDR3 loop reads CASSKGGNYEQYF. The CDR3 DNA reads as TGTGCCAGCAGCAAAGGAGGGAATTACGAGCAGTACTTC.

In its sample, this clonotype was seen a few times. The V and J genes are TRBV7-2 and TRBJ1-4, with 9 bases that match TRBD1. The CDR3 is made up of 17 amino acids. V trimming: 5 bases; J trimming: 6 bases; junction bases outside the gene matches: 13. Germline values: CDR1 SGHTA, CDR2 FQGNSA. This CDR3 is CASSASSYRGRDEKLFF. The CDR3 coding sequence is TGTGCCAGCAGCGCGAGCTCCTACAGGGGGCGTGATGAAAAACTGTTTTTT.

This clonotype was counted only a few times. V is TRBV6-5 and J is TRBJ1-1; possibly TRBD1 for D (5 bases). The CDR3 contains 13 residues. From germline, CDR1 is MNHEY and CDR2 SVGAGI. Between the trimmed V and J ends, which lost 6 bases and 2 bases, there was a span of 10 bases. CDR3 sequence: CASRTDSNTEAFF. CDR3 DNA: TGTGCCAGCAGAACCGACAGCAACACTGAAGCTTTCTTT.

The V call is TRBV28, the J call TRBJ1-5, with D possibly TRBD1 on 5 matching bases. Trimming removed 3 bases at V and 2 bases at J, with 14 bases between. The CDR3 sequence is 16 residues long. Germline-derived CDR1 and CDR2 are MDHEN and SYDVKM. As DNA, the CDR3 is TGTGCCAGCAGTTTTGCGGGGGAGGGAGGCAATCAGCCCCAGCATTTT. The encoded protein is CASSFAGEGGNQPQHF.

V is TRBV5-1 and J is TRBJ1-1; the match to TRBD1 covers 9 bases. CDR3 length: 15 residues. V lost 4 bases to trimming and J lost 8 bases; unmatched junction nucleotides: 12. CDR1 and CDR2 from the germline V gene are SGHRS and YFSETQ. The CDR3 nucleotides read TGCGCCAGCAGCACGTCAGGACAGGGGTTCGGGGAAGCTTTCTTT. It encodes CASSTSGQGFGEAFF.